The sample holds one count of the clone carrying this T cell receptor (beta chain). This record belongs to a study of blood T cell repertoires in COVID-19. Overall study context: Spain, Italy and the United States supplied samples that represented acute and convalescent COVID-19. From T cells, B-cell-depleted T cells, or PBMCs came the material, which was cDNA or gDNA.

Study processing details: Amplification from reference gene primers served as the basis for estimated nucleated cell counts. The assay was immunoSEQ multiplex PCR, and TCRdb's table has in-frame clones only and misses some. That table supplies the V and J calls and clone size; D and trimming were determined from the DNA. The sample includes about 210,000 clones, roughly four fifths of them seen just once. This CDR3 region has 14 residues. The ends were cut back, 3 bases at V and 3 bases at J, with 14 bases in the middle. Germline CDR1 is GTSNPN and CDR2 is SVGIG (reference sequence). The source of this sequence is a woman aged 40 to 50 with acute or convalescent COVID-19. V and J are TRBV30 and TRBJ1-2; D is uncertain. The sequencing sample was made of peripheral blood. The CDR3 is CAWRQTPGYYGYTF. The DNA for the CDR3 is TGTGCCTGGAGACAGACCCCAGGATACTATGGCTACACCTTC.